The 32 T cell receptor beta chains below all came from one sample that was sequenced in a study of CXCR3-negative and CXCR3-positive naive CD8 T cells. Study-level findings and limits: CXCR3-negative naive cells had less hydrophobic TRB CDR3s than did CXCR3-positive naive cells.

Antigen specificity for these receptors is unknown. TRB cDNA was prepared as libraries by UMI-labeled 5' RACE. TCRdb re-called the 5' RACE reads; one entry per CDR3 protein, DNA not given. The data show about 98,000 distinct CDR3 sequences, and the top ten clones hold approximately 1%. The source material was naive CXCR3+ CD8+ T cells from blood. Subset defined: CD45RO-CCR7+CD27+CD95- naive CD8+ T cells expressing CXCR3 (TNR3+). These receptors all come from a human donor in good health. Some clones in this sample may be carry-over from other donors' samples.

The chain employs TRBV4-2 and TRBJ2-1; with no DNA, the TCRdb D assignment of TRBD2 cannot be verified. CDR3 length: 15 amino acids. Germline lookup yields CDR1 LGHNA and CDR2 YNFKEQ. Here the CDR3 reads CASSQDRTSPNEQFF.

V usage is TRBV20-1 and J usage is TRBJ2-1; TCRdb's assignment of TRBD2 cannot be checked, as there is no DNA. Germline loops: CDR1 DFQATT, CDR2 SNEGSKA (reference sequence). The CDR3 loop spans 18 amino acids. The CDR3 loop reads CSARDWASGRTSYNEQFF.

The chain links TRBV27 to TRBJ2-7; TCRdb picks TRBD1, but there is no DNA to check that call. CDR1 MNHEY and CDR2 SMNVEV come from the germline V gene (reference sequence). The length of the CDR3 is 15 residues. The CDR3 reads CASNPGLGGPYEQYF.

This chain connects TRBV15 to TRBJ1-1; the D call from TCRdb, TRBD1, cannot be confirmed without DNA. This CDR3 is 15 amino acids long. The germline CDR1 and CDR2 sequences are LNHNV and YYDKDF (reference sequence). This chain's CDR3 is CATSAFRDRNTEAFF.

The chain recombines TRBV20-1 with TRBJ2-7. This CDR3 has 13 amino acids. Per the germline V gene, CDR1 is DFQATT and CDR2 is SNEGSKA (reference sequence). The CDR3 loop reads CSAPYRGPYEQYF.

The genes are TRBV30 and TRBJ2-2; as DNA is missing, the TRBD1 call by TCRdb cannot be tested. Germline V CDR1 and CDR2: GTSNPN, SVGIG (reference sequence). CDR3 length: 15 residues. CDR3 in amino acids: CAWSMTVKNTGELFF.

The CDR3 sequence: CASRLTDNTGELFF. The J gene is TRBJ2-2, the V gene TRBV6-2 or TRBV6-3. This CDR3 is 14 amino acids long. Germline V gene data show CDR1 as MNHEY and CDR2 as SVGEGT.

This chain uses TRBV2 with TRBJ1-4. Per germline, CDR1 SNHLY and CDR2 FYNNEI. CDR3 length: 13 residues. The CDR3 sequence is CASRQVNEEKLFF.

V and J are TRBV27 and TRBJ1-5; the TRBD1 assignment by TCRdb is unverifiable without DNA. CDR3 size: 14 residues. CDR1 and CDR2 from the germline V gene are MNHEY and SMNVEV (reference sequence). CDR3 sequence: CASSSQGADQPQHF.

The chain links TRBV6-5 to TRBJ2-2. Per germline, CDR1 MNHEY and CDR2 SVGAGI. CDR3 length: 13 residues. CDR3 region: CASSYRAGGGLFF.

The CDR3 loop is CANSSQGASYNEQFF. This chain links TRBV7-9 with TRBJ2-1; TCRdb picks TRBD1, but there is no DNA to check that call. The CDR3 totals 15 residues. The germline gives CDR1 SEHNR, CDR2 FQNEAQ (reference sequence).

The V and J genes are TRBV5-1 and TRBJ2-7. The CDR3 has 13 residues. CDR1 is SGHRS, CDR2 YFSETQ, per germline. CDR3 residues: CASSQHNSDEQYF.

The chain carries TRBV6-6 and TRBJ2-1; with no DNA, the TCRdb D assignment of TRBD2 cannot be verified. This CDR3 comprises 19 residues. From germline, CDR1 is MNHNY and CDR2 SVGAGI (reference sequence). The CDR3: CASSYPRGSGDTSYNEQFF.

V gene TRBV18 combines with J gene TRBJ2-1. The CDR3 consists of 15 residues. The germline V gene encodes CDR1 KGHSH and CDR2 LQKENI. CDR3 sequence reads: CASSPDSQAHNEQFF.

This sequence joins TRBV20-1 and TRBJ2-7; no DNA is available, so the TRBD2 call from TCRdb remains unchecked. The CDR3 has 13 residues. CDR1 is DFQATT, CDR2 SNEGSKA, per germline (reference sequence). CDR3 sequence reads: CSAKPLVAYEQYF.

The chain carries TRBV20-1 and TRBJ1-2; TCRdb selects TRBD1, and the lack of DNA leaves this call unchecked. The CDR3 runs to 12 residues. CDR1 is DFQATT and CDR2 is SNEGSKA in the germline V gene (reference sequence). CDR3 in amino acids: CSRTNRVGGYTF.

The rearrangement uses TRBV4-3 and TRBJ1-1. The germline CDR1 and CDR2 sequences are LGHNA and YSLEER. The CDR3 runs 16 residues. CDR3 region: CASSQGTAFMNTEAFF.

The rearrangement links TRBV13 to TRBJ2-5; the TCRdb call, TRBD2, lacks DNA for checking. The CDR3 spans 15 residues. Germline assignment: CDR1 PRHDT and CDR2 FYEKMQ (reference sequence). The CDR3: CASSQLAGVEETQYF.

V is TRBV29-1 and J is TRBJ1-1; TCRdb names TRBD1, which stays unverified in the absence of DNA. The length of the CDR3 is 14 residues. Germline V gene lookup returns CDR1 SQVTM and CDR2 ANQGSEA. CDR3 sequence: CSVDTTGVFTEAFF.

The V and J genes are TRBV27 and TRBJ1-5; TCRdb selects TRBD1, and the lack of DNA leaves this call unchecked. There are 16 residues in the CDR3. Germline V gene lookup returns CDR1 MNHEY and CDR2 SMNVEV (reference sequence). The CDR3 protein is CASSLGGAFSNQPQHF.

The chain has TRBV3-1 and TRBJ2-7; as DNA is missing, the TRBD2 call by TCRdb cannot be tested. CDR1 is LGHDT, CDR2 YNNKEL, per germline (reference sequence). The CDR3 is 16 amino acids. The CDR3 loop reads CASSPGLTRITYEQYF.

The chain carries TRBV29-1 and TRBJ2-2; TCRdb lists TRBD2, though no DNA is available to test this call. Germline-derived CDR1 and CDR2 are SQVTM and ANQGSEA. CDR3 size: 12 residues. The CDR3: CSARGGNGELFF.

The chain couples TRBV7-9 to TRBJ2-3; with no DNA, the TCRdb D assignment of TRBD1 cannot be verified. The CDR3 extends over 12 amino acids. The germline CDR1 and CDR2 sequences are SEHNR and FQNEAQ (reference sequence). The CDR3 sequence is CASSPGPNTQYF.

The chain is built from TRBV6-2 or TRBV6-3 and TRBJ2-7. CDR1 is MNHEY and CDR2 is SVGEGT in the germline V gene. There are 14 residues in the CDR3. The CDR3 here is CASSYLGLGSEQYF.

The rearrangement joins TRBV9 to TRBJ2-1; absent DNA, TCRdb's TRBD2 call cannot be checked. This CDR3 is built from 19 residues. CDR1 and CDR2 (germline): SGDLS, YYNGEE. The CDR3 is CASSVGGLAGGSSYNEQFF.

The chain uses TRBV21-1 and TRBJ2-7; the TCRdb D gene call, TRBD1, has no DNA to confirm it. TRBV21-1 is marked as a pseudogene. CDR3 length: 16 residues. The CDR3 region is CASIRDTHRDSYEQYF.

This chain uses TRBV10-3 with TRBJ1-2; TCRdb indicates TRBD1, and absent DNA this call remains unverified. The germline V gene encodes CDR1 ENHRY and CDR2 SYGVKD. The CDR3 has 14 residues. The CDR3: CAISPGTANYGYTF.

V and J are TRBV29-1 and TRBJ2-3; the D call of TRBD2 rests on TCRdb alone, since no DNA is present to check it. Germline V gene sequence: CDR1 SQVTM, CDR2 ANQGSEA. The CDR3 consists of 20 residues. The CDR3: CSVEDEWGLAGGPSTDTQYF.

V gene TRBV5-6 combines with J gene TRBJ2-6. The CDR3 length is 12 residues. The V gene's germline CDR1 is SGHDT and CDR2 YYEEEE. CDR3 residues: CASSPMRNVLTF. Full variable domain (outside the CDR3, taken from reference TRBV5-6 and TRBJ2-6): DAGVTQSPTHLIKTRGQQVTLRCSPKSGHDTVSWYQQALGQGPQFIFQYYEEEERQRGNFPDRFSGHQFPNYSSELNVNALLLGDSALYLCASSPMRNVLTFGAGSRLTVL.

The chain recombines TRBV5-1 with TRBJ2-5; TCRdb lists TRBD1, though no DNA is available to test this call. Germline CDR1 reads SGHRS; CDR2 reads YFSETQ. The CDR3 sequence is 14 residues long. The CDR3 loop reads CASASRSRGETQYF.

CDR3 sequence reads: CASSFSQATYEQYF. This sequence joins TRBV6-5 and TRBJ2-7. CDR1 and CDR2 from the germline V gene are MNHEY and SVGAGI. This CDR3 is 14 amino acids long.

CDR3 protein: CASRNRGTEAFF. J is TRBJ1-1 and V is TRBV19; TCRdb outputs TRBD1, but without DNA this stays unchecked. This CDR3 comprises 12 residues. CDR1 and CDR2 from the germline V gene are LNHDA and SQIVND (reference sequence).